A selection of T cell receptor beta chains follows, all from one sample in a study of blood T cell repertoires in COVID-19. TCRdb keeps only in-frame clones here, not all; method: immunoSEQ multiplex PCR. The sample comprises about 78,000 clones, around four fifths of which are singletons, and around 10% rests with the top ten. Material: peripheral blood. These receptors were collected from a human donor in a cohort sampled during active COVID-19. The CDR3 runs from the conserved cysteine through the conserved F or W. Fields, in order: J gene, D gene, clone size, V gene, CDR3 protein, CDR3 DNA. A D gene is named only where the DNA matches it firmly. Clone size is stated in some rows and not others, as once, few, many or a class when expanded.

TRBJ2-7,TRBD1,-,TRBV9,CASSPAGTGLFYEQYF,TGTGCCAGCAGCCCCGCCGGGACAGGACTCTTCTACGAGCAGTACTTC
TRBJ2-2,TRBD1,few,TRBV5-4,CASSLWQGATGELFF,TGTGCCAGCAGCTTGTGGCAGGGGGCGACCGGGGAGCTGTTTTTT
TRBJ2-1,-,few,TRBV7-7,CASSYSPSGNPNNEQFF,TGTGCCAGCAGTTATAGCCCCTCGGGGAACCCTAACAATGAGCAGTTCTTC
TRBJ2-2,TRBD2,-,TRBV5-1,CASSLLAGKSGELFF,TGCGCCAGCAGCTTACTAGCGGGGAAGTCCGGGGAGCTGTTTTTT
TRBJ1-2,-,-,TRBV15,CATSSRGNYGYTF,TGTGCCACCAGCTCCCGGGGGAACTATGGCTACACCTTC
TRBJ1-1,-,-,TRBV6-5,CASSLGASTEAFF,TGTGCCAGCAGCCTTGGGGCTAGCACTGAAGCTTTCTTT
TRBJ2-7,TRBD2,-,TRBV5-6,CASSLGGGGAREQYF,TGTGCCAGCAGCTTGGGAGGCGGGGGGGCGAGGGAGCAGTACTTC
TRBJ2-7,TRBD2,-,TRBV5-6,CASSFRTSDEQYF,TGTGCCAGCAGCTTCCGGACTAGCGACGAGCAGTACTTC
TRBJ2-6,-,-,TRBV2,CASDSTGSGANVLTF,TGTGCCAGCGATAGCACAGGCTCTGGGGCCAACGTCCTGACTTTC
TRBJ2-3,TRBD2,-,TRBV3-1/TRBV3-2,CASSRTSGVPDTQYF,TGTGCCAGCAGCCGGACTAGCGGGGTTCCAGATACGCAGTATTTT
TRBJ2-5,TRBD2,-,TRBV3-1/TRBV3-2,CASSQGASGEETQYF,TGTGCCAGCAGCCAAGGCGCTAGCGGGGAAGAGACCCAGTACTTC
TRBJ2-7,-,-,TRBV11-3,CASSGRGGGVYEQYF,TGTGCCAGCAGCGGGCGTGGGGGGGGCGTCTACGAGCAGTACTTC
TRBJ1-5,-,-,TRBV30,CAWSPDSSNQPQHF,TGTGCCTGGAGTCCGGACAGTAGCAATCAGCCCCAGCATTTT
TRBJ2-2,TRBD2,-,TRBV6-2/TRBV6-3,CASSYGLGAGGTGELFF,TGTGCCAGCAGTTACGGGCTGGGGGCGGGGGGCACCGGGGAGCTGTTTTTT
TRBJ1-1,-,once,TRBV5-1,CASSLDGGLNTEAFF,TGCGCCAGCAGCTTGGATGGGGGGTTGAACACTGAAGCTTTCTTT
TRBJ2-7,TRBD1,few,TRBV30,CAWSVLRGQRSYEQYF,TGTGCCTGGAGTGTACTCAGGGGGCAACGGTCCTACGAGCAGTACTTC
TRBJ1-1,-,-,TRBV11-2,CASSFAGAASCNF,TGTGCCAGCAGCTTCGCTGGGGCCGCTTCGTGTAACTTT
TRBJ1-2,TRBD1,-,TRBV11-2,CASSPTGDYGYTF,TGTGCCAGCAGCCCGACAGGGGACTATGGCTACACCTTC
TRBJ1-2,TRBD1,-,TRBV19,CASSPRTGAHYGYTF,TGTGCCAGTAGCCCGCGGACAGGGGCACACTATGGCTACACCTTC
TRBJ1-5,-,-,TRBV7-9,CASSLGQGDQPQHF,TGTGCCAGCAGCTTAGGGCAGGGCGATCAGCCCCAGCATTTT
TRBJ2-3,TRBD2,-,TRBV5-4,CASSGTSGSDTQYF,TGTGCCAGCAGTGGTACTAGCGGTTCAGATACGCAGTATTTT
TRBJ1-2,-,once,TRBV24-1,CATSDYKGDGYTF,TGTGCCACCAGTGATTATAAGGGGGATGGCTACACCTTC
TRBJ2-7,-,-,TRBV7-2,CASSLRQSYEQYF,TGTGCCAGCAGCTTACGACAGAGCTACGAGCAGTACTTC
TRBJ2-7,-,-,TRBV19,CASSLPPTSLDRDEQYF,TGTGCCAGTAGTTTGCCCCCCACTAGCCTAGATAGGGACGAGCAGTACTTC
TRBJ1-5,-,-,TRBV7-8,CASSFSGDSGQPQHF,TGTGCCAGCAGCTTTTCAGGGGATTCGGGTCAGCCCCAGCATTTT
TRBJ1-1,-,few,TRBV28,CATKSIRVGTEAFF,TGTGCCACCAAATCGATCAGGGTGGGCACTGAAGCTTTCTTT
TRBJ1-6,-,-,TRBV5-6,CASSLDGWNSPLHF,TGTGCCAGCAGCTTGGACGGTTGGAATTCACCCCTCCACTTT
TRBJ1-6,-,-,TRBV2,CASNRQGPSGDSPLHF,TGTGCCAGCAACAGGCAGGGCCCCTCCGGAGATTCACCCCTCCACTTT
TRBJ1-1,-,-,TRBV10-3,CAISSIGQTEAFF,TGTGCCATCAGCTCAATTGGACAGACAGAAGCTTTCTTT
TRBJ2-7,-,-,TRBV24-1,CATPGLPFREQYF,TGTGCCACCCCGGGACTCCCGTTCCGCGAGCAGTACTTC
TRBJ2-7,-,few,TRBV4-1,CASSQETASGTLSYEQYF,TGCGCCAGCAGCCAAGAGACCGCCTCCGGGACACTTTCCTACGAGCAGTACTTC
TRBJ2-2,TRBD1,-,TRBV19,CASSPRTGGTGELFF,TGTGCCAGTAGTCCCCGGACAGGGGGCACCGGGGAGCTGTTTTTT
TRBJ2-2,-,-,TRBV11-3,CASSLRKGRTGELFF,TGTGCCAGCAGCTTAAGGAAGGGGCGCACCGGGGAGCTGTTTTTT
TRBJ1-5,-,-,TRBV6-6,CASSPQGDAQPQHF,TGTGCCAGCAGCCCACAGGGAGACGCTCAGCCCCAGCATTTT
TRBJ1-4,TRBD1,many,TRBV30,CAWSVDRGFQEKLFF,TGTGCCTGGAGTGTTGACAGGGGCTTTCAGGAAAAACTGTTTTTT
TRBJ2-5,TRBD1,-,TRBV3-1/TRBV3-2,CASSQPTGTGQGLEETQYF,TGTGCCAGCAGCCAGCCTACCGGGACAGGGCAGGGTCTAGAGGAGACCCAGTACTTC
TRBJ2-7,TRBD2,-,TRBV30,CAWRTSGGHEQYF,TGTGCCTGGCGGACTAGCGGGGGCCACGAGCAGTACTTC
TRBJ2-3,-,once,TRBV12-2,CASRLETAGRAPDTQYF,TGTGCAAGTCGCTTAGAGACCGCCGGCAGGGCCCCAGATACGCAGTATTTT
TRBJ2-5,TRBD2,-,TRBV6-6,CASSYRGTSQETQYF,TGTGCCAGCAGTTACAGGGGGACTAGCCAAGAGACCCAGTACTTC
TRBJ1-1,TRBD1,-,TRBV9,CASSSPRGVNTEAFF,TGTGCCAGCAGCTCCCCCAGGGGGGTGAACACTGAAGCTTTCTTT
TRBJ2-5,TRBD2,-,TRBV7-6,CASSPGTSGARETQYF,TGTGCCAGCAGCCCAGGGACTAGCGGGGCTCGAGAGACCCAGTACTTC
TRBJ1-1,-,-,TRBV11-2,CASSLAGGYGEAFF,TGTGCCAGCAGCTTGGCCGGGGGTTATGGAGAAGCTTTCTTT
TRBJ2-3,-,-,TRBV21-1,CASNKRETSGGDTQYF,TGTGCCAGCAACAAGAGAGAGACTAGCGGGGGTGATACGCAGTATTTT
TRBJ2-3,TRBD2,once,TRBV4-1,CASSIAGGGDTDTQYF,TGCGCCAGCAGCATCGCGGGCGGGGGGGACACAGATACGCAGTATTTT
TRBJ2-5,-,-,TRBV7-9,CASSLGSGTQETQYF,TGTGCCAGCAGCTTAGGATCGGGAACCCAAGAGACCCAGTACTTC
TRBJ1-2,TRBD1,-,TRBV27,CASSPGDRGRGYTF,TGTGCCAGCAGTCCCGGAGACAGGGGTCGCGGCTACACCTTC
TRBJ1-2,TRBD1,few,TRBV19,CASSPQGAYGYTF,TGTGCCAGTAGTCCACAGGGGGCGTACGGCTACACCTTC
TRBJ2-7,TRBD2,once,TRBV12-3/TRBV12-4,CASSFSGVYEQYF,TGTGCCAGCAGTTTCAGCGGGGTCTACGAGCAGTACTTC
TRBJ1-3,-,-,TRBV5-4,CASSLGRESGNTIYF,TGTGCCAGCAGCTTGGGTAGGGAGTCTGGAAACACCATATATTTT
TRBJ1-1,-,-,TRBV3-1/TRBV3-2,CASSQAGMDTEAFF,TGTGCCAGCAGCCAAGCAGGGATGGACACTGAAGCTTTCTTT
TRBJ1-6,-,-,TRBV15,CATSRDLGSNSPLHF,TGTGCCACCAGCAGAGACCTGGGCTCCAATTCACCCCTCCACTTT
TRBJ2-7,-,-,TRBV11-2,CASSLRLSSYEQYF,TGTGCCAGCAGCTTACGACTATCCTCCTACGAGCAGTACTTC